The sample holds one count of the clone carrying this T cell receptor (beta chain). Its antigen is not identified. Primers: 60 Vbeta forward and 13 Jbeta reverse. As originally analysed: Counted up in a later analysis, unique TCR beta chains came to about 80 million, with around 10 million shared. Sequencing used immunoSEQ multiplex PCR; TCRdb keeps in-frame clones, though not all of them. V and J calls plus clone size are reproduced from that table; the DNA served to infer D and trimming. Of 200,000 to 300,000 clones in the sample, about four fifths were seen once. The data stem from a study of cytomegalovirus exposure and HLA in healthy donors. About the research overall: There were fewer than 130 million unique TCR beta sequences, drawn from approximately 190 million T cells, in an earlier analysis. Findings of the study overall: The study dropped some indistinguishable V segments, TRBV6-2 and TRBV6-3 among them. In an earlier analysis, productive rearrangement rates for most beta V segments clustered near 87% or 30%.

The CDR3 spans 13 residues. The germline V gene encodes CDR1 SQVTM and CDR2 ANQGSEA. V dropped 5 bases and J dropped 1 base, with 12 bases sitting between them. Input material: PBMCs. The V and J genes are TRBV29-1 and TRBJ2-7, with D perhaps matching TRBD1 (5 bases). The sequence was obtained from a woman between 40 and 50 years old in good health and CMV-seropositive. In DNA, the CDR3 is TGCAGCGTTCTCTGGCAGGGTTCCTACGAGCAGTACTTC. Its protein product is CSVLWQGSYEQYF.